This record looks at one TCR beta chain sequence and its context. Its recognized antigen is unknown. Base qualities are not at hand, and no much larger clone is one base apart. This sample was taken from a study of radiation and T cells in renal cell carcinoma (dated by TCRdb to the early 2020s). Context from the whole study: The samples were drawn from a clinical trial, where primary renal cell carcinomas were treated with 15 Gy of stereotactic body radiation therapy and then removed by nephrectomy 4 weeks afterward. In total, 50 or so samples, comprising 25 or so tumors and 27 peripheral blood samples, were subjected to TCR beta sequencing. In the approximately 53 samples combined, 4,016,671 unique CDR3 nucleotide sequences were found, encoding roughly 2.5 million unique CDR3 amino acid sequences.

The time point label here, explained by the study, means: baseline pretreatment blood. This specimen's treatment or condition label, per the study, means: 15 Gy SBRT to primary tumor, nephrectomy 4 weeks later. To follow tumor-enriched clonotypes, serial peripheral blood was collected from radiation-treated patients at baseline and at 2 weeks and 4 weeks after SBRT. All patients had renal cell carcinoma with clear cell pathology. The QIAamp DNA Blood Mini Kit (Qiagen) was used to prepare genomic DNA for TCR sequencing. Samples were included in the analyses only if all quality control checks were passed. As encoded in the germline V gene, CDR1 is SGDLS while CDR2 is YYNGEE. Compared with germline, V lacks 3 bases and J lacks 4 bases; bases without a gene match: 5. Spanning cysteine to phenylalanine, the CDR3 consists of 14 amino acids. The DNA shown is the 42-base CDR3, in frame from base 1. Following the manufacturer's recommendations, the immunoSEQ kit was used to generate TCR beta libraries from genomic DNA. Library preparation used a first multiplex PCR with proprietary primers, then a second PCR adding unique barcodes, with bead cleanups after each round. Each sample batch included a kit-provided positive control reaction and a negative control reaction. The final libraries were assessed on an Agilent 4200 TapeStation D1000 ScreenTape, pooled by volume, and quantified by qPCR. Sequencing ran on an Illumina NextSeq500 with a MidOutput 150-cycle cartridge, using 156 Read1 and 15 Index1 cycles with kit custom primers. The pooled library was loaded at around 1.1 pM with an approximately 21% PhiX control spike-in. As for how the authors treated the data: Vendor-processed data were analyzed in R, with a clonotype defined as all T cells sharing the same CDR3 nucleotide sequence. For clone abundance analyses, frequencies were normalized to the 10,000 most abundant clones per sample. Public T cell clones, which averaged fewer than five per sample, were removed prior to analysis. Tumor-enriched and baseline blood-enriched clonotypes were defined by at least a 32-fold difference in abundance between compartments. A beta-binomial differential abundance model was applied to find clonotypes that expanded or contracted between blood time points. Tumor-blood repertoire similarity was measured with the Baroni-Urbani and Buser coefficient, and group comparisons used two-tailed Wilcoxon tests in R. TCRdb limited this immuneACCESS table to in-frame rearrangements with V and J called. A share of clones is missing; checked studies link under half to unresolved V genes, and the rest is unexplained. V and J calls and clone size are those listed in that table; D and trimming were worked out from the DNA. The sample has 100,000 to 150,000 clones on record, around 83% of them singletons. The ten biggest clones cover approximately 3% of the sample.

Beyond this particular receptor, the publication reports: Blood repertoire dynamics were not followed beyond 4 weeks after treatment. Top tumor clonotypes rose in blood from baseline to 2 weeks post-radiation, then contracted by 4 weeks, suggesting transient expansion of tumor-resident clones. Because no pretreatment tumor biopsies were available, whether clonotypes were present in the tumor at baseline could not be determined. With a single-armed trial design, the study had no way to address how radiation dose or scheduling affects the TCR repertoire.

The chain is made from TRBV9 and TRBJ2-3, with TRBD2 identical over 7 junction bases. Sequencing used blood, obtained from a patient whose treatment included radiotherapy and nephrectomy. The origin of this receptor is a woman aged 55-70 years with renal cell carcinoma. CDR3 region: CASSESAGADTQYF. In nucleotide form, the sequence is TGTGCCAGCAGCGAGAGTGCGGGGGCAGATACGCAGTATTTT.